This T cell receptor (beta chain) was sequenced in a study of vaccination effects on CD4 cells after COVID-19. In the study overall: All participants had two doses of either the BNT162b2 or mRNA-1273 vaccine.

This clone has only a few counts. As yet, its antigen is unknown. Study-wide findings and caveats: Few convalescent patients were studied, and early post-infection samples were lacking.

Method: immunoSEQ multiplex PCR; TCRdb's copy keeps in-frame clones and lacks some. The repertoire holds approximately 82,000 clones, with roughly 72% as singletons. Germline CDR1 and CDR2: WSHSY and SAAADI. V was pared by 3 bases and J by 6 bases, with 6 bases of the junction left unmatched. This CDR3 spans 14 amino acids. ViraFEST used viral peptide pools to expand antigen-specific CD4+ T cells before sequencing. Subsequent to approximately 11 days of culture, CD4+ T cells were isolated. Each vaccine recipient was nucleocapsid antibody negative and had no prior SARS-CoV-2 infection. The genes are TRBV10-2 and TRBJ1-2, with 8 bases fitting TRBD1. The sequenced sample was CD4+ T cells from PBMCs cultured with HCoV-229E spike peptides, obtained before COVID-19 vaccination. This TCR derives from a human donor who received a COVID-19 vaccine. The CDR3 loop reads CASSDGRGRNGYTF. The CDR3, as DNA: TGCGCCAGCAGTGACGGCAGGGGGCGGAATGGCTACACCTTC.